Presented here are 8 T cell receptor beta chains from one specimen sequenced in a study of blood T cells in healthy people across ages. A second roughly 6 to 12 cycle PCR used barcoded and J-beta primers. TCRdb reprocessed the 5' RACE reads with MiXCR, giving one entry per CDR3 protein. This sample has 1,500,000 or so distinct CDR3 sequences; 40% to 45% occur once, and the top ten carry less than 5%. Material for sequencing was blood. These receptors were collected from a young woman in good health.

The chain has TRBV20-1 and TRBJ2-7; a weak D match, TRBD2 (5 bases). This CDR3 region has 13 residues. Germline values: CDR1 DFQATT, CDR2 SNEGSKA (reference sequence). V was trimmed by 1 base and J by 1 base, leaving 8 bases between them. CDR3 loop: CSARVRDSYEQYF. DNA for the CDR3: TGCAGTGCTAGAGTTCGGGATTCCTACGAGCAGTACTTC.

This clonotype has more than one count but fewer than ten. The chain recombines TRBV12-3 or TRBV12-4 with TRBJ1-2; D is perhaps TRBD1 (6 bases). The CDR3 covers 15 residues. Trimming cost V 3 bases and J 7 bases, with 18 bases left between them. This CDR3 reads CASSFGGGQIGGYTF. In DNA form, the CDR3 reads TGTGCCAGCAGTTTTGGGGGGGGACAAATAGGTGGCTACACCTTC.

The chain employs TRBV10-3 and TRBJ2-1; D may be TRBD2 (5 bases). The CDR3 covers 11 residues. V dropped 8 bases and J dropped 8 bases, with 10 bases sitting between them. CDR1 and CDR2 (germline): ENHRY, SYGVKD. CDR3 loop: CAIGGGDEQFF. In nucleotides, the CDR3 is TGTGCCATCGGAGGCGGCGATGAGCAGTTCTTC.

This clonotype showed up just a few times. The J gene is TRBJ2-5, the V gene TRBV6-5; no reliable D call. Germline V gene sequence: CDR1 MNHEY, CDR2 SVGAGI. This CDR3 spans 16 amino acids. The germline V and J ends were trimmed by 0 bases and 0 bases, with 11 bases remaining between them. This CDR3 reads CASSYSSGKDQETQYF. CDR3 sequence (DNA): TGTGCCAGCAGTTACTCTAGTGGGAAGGACCAAGAGACCCAGTACTTC.

This clonotype was seen only a few times. This rearrangement joins TRBV20-1 to TRBJ1-6, with unresolved D. CDR1 and CDR2 (germline): DFQATT, SNEGSKA (reference sequence). The CDR3 extends over 13 amino acids. V dropped 2 bases and J dropped 16 bases, with 18 bases sitting between them. CDR3 coding DNA: TGCAGTGCTAGACCTATCGGTAGCGTCGAGCTCCACTTT. Translated, it gives CSARPIGSVELHF.

This clonotype has only a few counts. The chain carries TRBV20-1 and TRBJ2-7; weak D call: TRBD1 (6 bases). Germline CDR1 is DFQATT and CDR2 is SNEGSKA (reference sequence). The CDR3 runs 15 residues. The germline V and J ends were trimmed by 6 bases and 0 bases, with 18 bases remaining between them. The CDR3 sequence: CSALWGTTTSYEQYF. CDR3 bases: TGCAGTGCCCTTTGGGGGACAACCACCTCCTACGAGCAGTACTTC.

V gene TRBV29-1 combines with J gene TRBJ2-1; TRBD2 matches 10 bases. The J segment lost 7 bases and the V segment lost 3 bases, leaving 0 bases of the junction unmatched. This CDR3 is 12 amino acids long. Germline V gives CDR1 SQVTM, CDR2 ANQGSEA. The CDR3 DNA sequence: TGCAGCGTTGATAGCGGGGGGAATGAGCAGTTCTTC. The encoded protein is CSVDSGGNEQFF.

There are a few counts of this clonotype. This rearrangement joins TRBV6-1 to TRBJ1-5; no reliable D call. This CDR3 spans 14 amino acids. The V gene lost 6 bases and the J gene lost 1 base, with 10 bases spanning the gap. Germline CDR1 MNHNS, CDR2 SASEGT. CDR3 residues: CASSRRWSNQPQHF. The DNA for the CDR3 is TGTGCCAGCAGCCGAAGGTGGAGCAATCAGCCCCAGCATTTT.